What follows are 15 T cell receptor beta chains derived from one specimen sequenced in a study of blood T cell repertoires in COVID-19. Produced via immunoSEQ multiplex PCR; TCRdb's table is partial and in-frame only. The repertoire includes about 37,000 clones, roughly nine tenths of them detected once, and around 16% sits in the top ten. Input material: peripheral blood. Every receptor here comes from a woman in her thirties in a cohort sampled during active COVID-19.

The rearrangement joins TRBV5-1 to TRBJ1-1; the match to TRBD1 covers 11 bases. CDR3 size: 15 residues. Germline CDR1 SGHRS, CDR2 YFSETQ. Trimming removed 2 bases from V and 3 bases from J; junction bases left unmatched: 3. CDR3 in DNA: TGCGCCAGCAGCTTTGCGGGACAGGGGGACACTGAAGCTTTCTTT. This encodes CASSFAGQGDTEAFF.

This clone was found a few times. V gene TRBV25-1 combines with J gene TRBJ2-3, with D perhaps matching TRBD2 (5 bases). Trimming took off 6 bases at V and 2 bases at J, with 9 bases between the two ends. The germline gives CDR1 MGHDK, CDR2 SYGVNS. The CDR3 runs to 13 residues. CDR3 sequence: CASRLRDTDTQYF. The CDR3 DNA sequence: TGTGCCAGCAGACTCCGGGACACAGATACGCAGTATTTT.

This chain joins TRBV10-1 and TRBJ2-5, with 7 bases matching TRBD2. Germline-derived CDR1 and CDR2 are WNHNN and SYGVQD (reference sequence). The CDR3 totals 15 residues. Losses at the gene ends were 3 bases for V and 4 bases for J; bases not matched to a gene: 8. CDR3 protein: CASSEGGSERETQYF. The CDR3 region has the DNA TGCGCCAGCAGTGAAGGCGGGAGTGAACGAGAGACCCAGTACTTC.

This clone turned up a few times. V is TRBV5-5 and J is TRBJ2-7, with D unresolved. CDR1 is SGHKS, CDR2 YYEKEE, per germline (reference sequence). Trimming stripped 7 bases from V and 6 bases from J, with 20 bases between. The CDR3 has 14 amino acids. The CDR3 spells CASGGRPPGFEQYF. DNA for the CDR3: TGTGCCAGCGGTGGCAGGCCCCCAGGATTCGAGCAGTACTTC.

The chain employs TRBV30 and TRBJ2-2; 9 bases align to TRBD2. The CDR3 consists of 15 residues. Trimming cost V 3 bases and J 6 bases; bases outside gene matches: 8. CDR1 and CDR2 (germline): GTSNPN, SVGIG (reference sequence). The CDR3 is CAWRGLAGLAGELFF. Written as DNA, the CDR3 is TGTGCCTGGAGGGGACTAGCAGGTCTCGCCGGGGAGCTGTTTTTT.

The genes are TRBV28 and TRBJ1-1; maybe TRBD1 (5 bases). The CDR3 has 13 amino acids. The ends were cut back, 4 bases at V and 3 bases at J, with 9 bases in the middle. Germline CDR1 reads MDHEN; CDR2 reads SYDVKM. CDR3 loop: CASSSAGHTEAFF. CDR3 bases: TGTGCCAGCAGTTCGGCGGGACACACTGAAGCTTTCTTT.

The chain is built from TRBV9 and TRBJ2-1; TRBD1 might be the D (5 bases). Trimming removed 5 bases from V and 4 bases from J, with 13 bases in between. CDR1 and CDR2 (germline): SGDLS, YYNGEE. The CDR3 covers 14 residues. The CDR3 region is CASSSGWAYNEQFF. CDR3 nucleotide sequence: TGTGCCAGCAGTTCAGGGTGGGCGTACAATGAGCAGTTCTTC.

The chain uses TRBV13 and TRBJ2-7, with a tentative D call TRBD2 (6 bases). This CDR3 has 16 amino acids. The V gene lost 4 bases and the J gene lost 2 bases, with 18 bases spanning the gap. CDR1 is PRHDT and CDR2 is FYEKMQ in the germline V gene (reference sequence). This CDR3 is CASSSRVGGATYEQYF. DNA of the CDR3: TGTGCCAGCAGCTCGAGAGTCGGGGGAGCGACCTACGAGCAGTACTTC.

The V and J genes are TRBV7-3 and TRBJ2-2; 7 bases are a match to TRBD2. The V and J ends lost 5 bases and 6 bases, in that order; junction bases with no gene match: 9. The germline V gene has CDR1 SGHTA and CDR2 FQGTGA. This CDR3 spans 15 amino acids. CDR3: CASSTAGKGSGELFF. The CDR3 DNA reads TGTGCCAGCAGCACAGCGGGAAAAGGGTCCGGGGAGCTGTTTTTT.

The chain couples TRBV24-1 to TRBJ2-7; 8 bases are shared with TRBD2. V shed 7 bases and J 2 bases; nucleotides not matched to a gene: 3. This CDR3 comprises 13 residues. Germline V CDR1 and CDR2: KGHDR, SFDVKD. The CDR3 is CATRNGRAYEQYF. In DNA, the CDR3 is TGTGCCACCAGGAACGGGAGGGCCTACGAGCAGTACTTC.

The chain carries TRBV5-1 and TRBJ2-1, with TRBD1 matching 12 bases. The CDR3 covers 17 residues. The germline CDR1 and CDR2 sequences are SGHRS and YFSETQ. Trimming removed 4 bases from V and 6 bases from J; junction bases left unmatched: 11. CDR3 region: CASSLGTGGSLANEQFF. The CDR3 DNA follows: TGCGCCAGCAGCCTCGGGACAGGGGGCAGTTTGGCCAATGAGCAGTTCTTC.

This clone was detected only once. V usage is TRBV5-4 and J usage is TRBJ1-4, with D hard to call. The germline CDR1 and CDR2 sequences are SGHNT and YYREEE (reference sequence). V dropped 4 bases and J dropped 2 bases, with 15 bases sitting between them. This CDR3 contains 16 residues. The CDR3 region is CASSRTPPGTNEKLFF. In DNA, the CDR3 is TGTGCCAGCAGCAGGACCCCACCGGGGACTAATGAAAAACTGTTTTTT.

V is TRBV4-1 and J is TRBJ2-3; 8 nucleotides line up with TRBD2. This CDR3 has 15 residues. V gave up 1 base and J gave up 2 bases; unmatched junction bases: 2. The germline CDR1 and CDR2 sequences are MGHRA and YSYEKL. CDR3 DNA: TGCGCCAGCAGCCAAGGAGCGGGAGTCACAGATACGCAGTATTTT. Residues: CASSQGAGVTDTQYF.

J is TRBJ1-1 and V is TRBV7-9; 7 bases align to TRBD1. This CDR3 is built from 14 residues. Losses at the gene ends were 5 bases for V and 1 base for J; bases not matched to a gene: 4. The germline CDR1 and CDR2 sequences are SEHNR and FQNEAQ (reference sequence). CDR3 loop: CASSMRTGNTEAFF. CDR3 coding DNA: TGTGCCAGCAGCATGAGGACAGGGAACACTGAAGCTTTCTTT.

The CDR3 nucleotides are TGTGCCATCAGTGACCGTCGGACTAGCGGGAGGCCAGATACGCAGTATTTT. Its protein is CAISDRRTSGRPDTQYF. The chain carries TRBV10-3 and TRBJ2-3; 14 bases are a match to TRBD2. The germline gives CDR1 ENHRY, CDR2 SYGVKD. V was clipped by 3 bases and J by 4 bases; unmatched bases: 6. CDR3 length equals 17 residues.